This entry lists 28 T cell receptor beta chains sequenced from one sample in a study of glioma-infiltrating T cells after dendritic cell vaccination. Clones were read by immunoSEQ multiplex PCR, and TCRdb kept only the in-frame ones, dropping some. The data hold roughly 60,000 clones, with more than 75% observed a single time. Documented time point: after dendritic cell vaccination, including at tumor progression/relapse. The material sequenced was blood, taken after dendritic cell vaccination. These TCRs come from a human donor with glioblastoma.

The chain uses TRBV4-1 and TRBJ1-5, with D unresolved. CDR1 and CDR2 (germline): MGHRA, YSYEKL. This CDR3 is built from 14 residues. Trimming removed 2 bases at V and 3 bases at J, with 8 bases between. As DNA, the CDR3 is TGCGCCAGCAGCCAAAACAGTTACAATCAGCCCCAGCATTTT. Translating it yields CASSQNSYNQPQHF.

On this clone itself: A junction end diverges from the germline sequence, so it may reflect a read error. The genes are TRBV2 and TRBJ2-2; 10 bases are shared with TRBD2. Germline CDR1 is SNHLY and CDR2 is FYNNEI. The CDR3 is 14 residues long. The CDR3 nucleotides are TGTGCCAGCAGTAAAGCGGGGGGGACCGGGGAGCTGTTTTTT. This gives the protein CASSKAGGTGELFF.

The rearrangement uses TRBV4-2 and TRBJ2-7; 9 bases line up with TRBD1. V trimming: 0 bases; J trimming: 2 bases; junction bases outside the gene matches: 5. Germline V gene data show CDR1 as LGHNA and CDR2 as YNFKEQ. The CDR3 has 16 amino acids. The CDR3 sequence is CASSQEGTGLPYEQYF. CDR3 sequence (DNA): TGTGCCAGCAGCCAAGAGGGGACAGGGCTTCCCTACGAGCAGTACTTC.

Regarding this clone: A read error may account for a junction end that differs from germline. Other DNA sequences in this sample translate to the same CDR3. The V gene is TRBV19, the J gene TRBJ1-6; 9 positions match TRBD1. The CDR3 totals 17 residues. Germline V gives CDR1 LNHDA, CDR2 SQIVND (reference sequence). The CDR3 bases are TGTGCCAGCCGGGACAGGGCCGAAAGCTCCTATAATTCCCCCCTCCACTTT. The encoded protein is CASRDRAESSYNSPLHF.

The genes are TRBV5-1 and TRBJ2-5; 9 bases align to TRBD1. Losses at the gene ends were 4 bases for V and 2 bases for J; bases not matched to a gene: 9. Looked up from germline, CDR1 is SGHRS and CDR2 is YFSETQ. The CDR3 is 16 residues long. The CDR3, as DNA: TGCGCCAGCAGCAATACAGGGGGCAACCTTCAAGAGACCCAGTACTTC. Residues: CASSNTGGNLQETQYF.

The rearrangement joins TRBV6-6 to TRBJ1-4; the D gene is possibly TRBD1 (5 bases). V was cut by 7 bases and J by 4 bases, with 13 bases left in between. This CDR3 spans 14 amino acids. Germline V gene lookup returns CDR1 MNHNY and CDR2 SVGAGI (reference sequence). The CDR3 loop reads CASTLGPVNEKLFF. The CDR3 coding sequence is TGTGCCAGCACCTTGGGGCCAGTTAATGAAAAACTGTTTTTT.

The chain is built from TRBV30 and TRBJ1-2; 9 positions match TRBD1. Germline V gene data show CDR1 as GTSNPN and CDR2 as SVGIG (reference sequence). The CDR3 consists of 15 residues. Trimming took 1 base from V and 6 from J; bases not matched to a gene: 9. The CDR3 protein is CAWSGETGGLDGYTF. The DNA for the CDR3 is TGTGCCTGGAGTGGGGAGACAGGGGGGCTTGATGGCTACACCTTC.

This rearrangement joins TRBV5-1 to TRBJ2-2; 11 bases match TRBD2. CDR3 size: 20 residues. Per the germline V gene, CDR1 is SGHRS and CDR2 is YFSETQ. V shed 6 bases and J 0 bases; nucleotides not matched to a gene: 16. In DNA form, the CDR3 reads TGCGCCAGCACCCCGATCATCCGTGGACTAGCGGGTCCGAACACCGGGGAGCTGTTTTTT. Translation gives CASTPIIRGLAGPNTGELFF. The full variable domain, its missing parts supplied by reference TRBV5-1 and TRBJ2-2, is KAGVTQTPRYLIKTRGQQVTLSCSPISGHRSVSWYQQTPGQGLQFLFEYFSETQRNKGNFPGRFSGRQFSNSRSEMNVSTLELGDSALYLCASTPIIRGLAGPNTGELFFGEGSRLTVL.

This rearrangement joins TRBV4-2 to TRBJ2-1; the match to TRBD1 covers 8 bases. With V trimmed by 0 bases and J by 4 bases, 11 bases remained unmatched. This CDR3 is built from 18 residues. The germline CDR1 and CDR2 sequences are LGHNA and YNFKEQ. CDR3 in amino acids: CASSQEARPGQAYNEQFF. CDR3 sequence (DNA): TGTGCCAGCAGCCAAGAGGCGCGTCCGGGACAGGCGTACAATGAGCAGTTCTTC.

The chain combines TRBV9 with TRBJ2-7; the D gene is possibly TRBD1 (5 bases). This CDR3 comprises 13 residues. The V end was cut by 1 base, the J end by 1 base, with 6 bases between. Germline CDR1 and CDR2: SGDLS and YYNGEE. The CDR3 reads CASSVQGSYEQYF. The CDR3 DNA is TGTGCCAGCAGCGTACAGGGATCCTACGAGCAGTACTTC.

The chain couples TRBV15 to TRBJ1-2; TRBD1 matches 9 bases. This CDR3 has 18 amino acids. Trimming removed 0 bases from V and 3 bases from J; junction bases left unmatched: 11. Per the germline V gene, CDR1 is LNHNV and CDR2 is YYDKDF (reference sequence). The CDR3 here is CATSREHGTGILDYGYTF. The CDR3 nucleotides read TGTGCCACCAGCAGAGAACACGGGACAGGGATTCTAGACTATGGCTACACCTTC.

The chain joins TRBV11-3 to TRBJ2-1, with 9 bases that match TRBD2. This CDR3 region has 17 residues. The germline gives CDR1 SGHNT, CDR2 YENEEA. Trimming took 6 bases from V and 2 from J; bases not matched to a gene: 11. In DNA, the CDR3 is TGTGCCAGCAGACCCCCGGCGCAGCGGGGGGCCTACAATGAGCAGTTCTTC. Translated, it gives CASRPPAQRGAYNEQFF.

The CDR3 bases are TGTGCCAGCACCCACGGGGTTAGCGGGGGATACGAGCAGTACTTC. Residues: CASTHGVSGGYEQYF. The J gene is TRBJ2-5, the V gene TRBV6-5, with 9 nucleotides matching TRBD2. The DNA end favors TRBJ2-7, so the J call may be wrong. The germline CDR1 and CDR2 sequences are MNHEY and SVGAGI. CDR3 length: 15 residues.

The J gene is TRBJ2-5, the V gene TRBV25-1; 12 nucleotides align to TRBD2. CDR1 and CDR2 from the germline V gene are MGHDK and SYGVNS. The CDR3 is made up of 17 amino acids. Unmatched junction bases numbered 8, after V lost 2 bases and J lost 4 bases. As DNA, the CDR3 is TGTGCCAGCAGTGAAGACCTAGCGGGGGGGCCAGGAGAGACCCAGTACTTC. It encodes CASSEDLAGGPGETQYF.

The chain recombines TRBV4-3 with TRBJ2-5, with D unresolved. Germline values: CDR1 LGHNA, CDR2 YSLEER. V was trimmed by 1 base and J by 1 base, leaving 10 bases between them. The CDR3 is 15 residues long. Here the CDR3 reads CASSQGVLLQETQYF. The DNA for the CDR3 is TGCGCCAGCAGCCAAGGTGTACTACTCCAAGAGACCCAGTACTTC.

The rearrangement joins TRBV5-1 to TRBJ2-6, with 10 bases lining up with TRBD1. Per germline, CDR1 SGHRS and CDR2 YFSETQ. CDR3 size: 19 residues. V lost 4 bases and J lost 0; bases outside the gene matches: 10. The CDR3, as DNA: TGCGCCAGCAGCCATTCCGGGACAGGGGCCCTCTCTGGGGCCAACGTCCTGACTTTC. Protein product: CASSHSGTGALSGANVLTF. The whole variable domain, remainder taken from reference TRBV5-1 and TRBJ2-6, is KAGVTQTPRYLIKTRGQQVTLSCSPISGHRSVSWYQQTPGQGLQFLFEYFSETQRNKGNFPGRFSGRQFSNSRSEMNVSTLELGDSALYLCASSHSGTGALSGANVLTFGAGSRLTVL.

The chain links TRBV27 to TRBJ2-7; the D gene is possibly TRBD1 (7 bases). This CDR3 spans 14 amino acids. Germline CDR1 reads MNHEY; CDR2 reads SMNVEV (reference sequence). Trimming shortened V by 3 bases and J by 0 bases, and 9 bases separated the two germline ends. CDR3 sequence: CASSLEGASYEQYF. The CDR3 DNA follows: TGTGCCAGCAGTTTGGAGGGGGCCTCCTACGAGCAGTACTTC.

The chain joins TRBV4-3 to TRBJ2-7; maybe TRBD1 (5 bases). V was pared by 0 bases and J by 3 bases, with 9 bases between. This CDR3 contains 14 residues. In germline, CDR1 is LGHNA, CDR2 YSLEER. The chain's CDR3 is CASSQEQGLYEQYF. CDR3 DNA: TGCGCCAGCAGCCAAGAGCAGGGCCTCTACGAGCAGTACTTC.

Here the CDR3 reads CSVFTGQHNEQFF. DNA for the CDR3: TGCAGCGTTTTTACTGGGCAGCACAATGAGCAGTTCTTC. The chain combines TRBV29-1 with TRBJ2-1; D is undetermined. V was cut by 5 bases and J by 5 bases, with 13 bases left in between. CDR1 is SQVTM and CDR2 is ANQGSEA in the germline V gene. CDR3 length: 13 residues.

The chain combines TRBV4-3 with TRBJ1-3; 10 bases line up with TRBD1. Germline CDR1 and CDR2: LGHNA and YSLEER. The CDR3 contains 17 residues. V lost 0 bases, J lost 3 bases, and 5 bases stayed unmatched. The CDR3 loop reads CASSQDRTGGGGNTIYF. The CDR3 DNA reads as TGCGCCAGCAGCCAAGACCGGACAGGGGGAGGTGGAAACACCATATATTTT.

The rearrangement uses TRBV4-3 and TRBJ2-7, with D perhaps TRBD2 (6 bases). V gave up 4 bases and J gave up 5 bases, with 21 bases separating them. Germline V gene data show CDR1 as LGHNA and CDR2 as YSLEER. The CDR3 runs to 16 residues. This chain's CDR3 is CASSPGTHQGSDEQYF. The CDR3 DNA sequence: TGCGCCAGCAGCCCCGGGACTCACCAAGGCAGTGACGAGCAGTACTTC.

J is TRBJ1-1 and V is TRBV29-1; weak D call: TRBD1 (6 bases). CDR1 SQVTM and CDR2 ANQGSEA come from the germline V gene. Between the trimmed V and J ends, which lost 6 bases and 11 bases, there was a span of 16 bases. The CDR3 consists of 11 residues. As DNA, the CDR3 is TGCAGCGTAGGAAGGGGGGGAGAGGCTTTCTTT. Protein product: CSVGRGGEAFF.

This chain uses TRBV4-1 with TRBJ2-6, with D perhaps matching TRBD2 (5 bases). Trimming stripped 3 bases from V and 2 bases from J, with 20 bases between. This CDR3 region has 19 residues. CDR1 is MGHRA and CDR2 is YSYEKL in the germline V gene. This CDR3 is CASSQGIWRKETGANVLTF. The CDR3 region has the DNA TGCGCCAGCAGCCAGGGTATTTGGAGGAAGGAGACTGGGGCCAACGTCCTGACTTTC.

The rearrangement joins TRBV15 to TRBJ1-1; 7 bases line up with TRBD1. This CDR3 has 18 amino acids. With V trimmed by 0 bases and J by 0 bases, 10 bases remained unmatched. Germline CDR1 is LNHNV and CDR2 is YYDKDF (reference sequence). The CDR3 sequence: CATSRDLSGGLLNTEAFF. The CDR3, as DNA: TGTGCCACCAGCAGAGATCTGTCAGGGGGATTGCTGAACACTGAAGCTTTCTTT.

The gene calls are TRBV6-5 and TRBJ2-7; D not resolved. Per germline, CDR1 MNHEY and CDR2 SVGAGI. The CDR3 has 13 amino acids. V lost 7 bases and J 0 bases, leaving 10 bases between the germline ends. Here the CDR3 reads CASKWRSSYEQYF. DNA of the CDR3: TGTGCCAGCAAATGGCGGAGCTCCTACGAGCAGTACTTC.

This clone came up once. This sequence joins TRBV29-1 and TRBJ2-3, with D maybe TRBD1 (5 bases). Germline V gives CDR1 SQVTM, CDR2 ANQGSEA. With 2 bases removed from V and 3 bases from J, the gap between germline ends came to 6 bases. The CDR3 totals 12 residues. The DNA for the CDR3 is TGCAGCGTTGAACAGGGAACAGATACGCAGTATTTT. As protein: CSVEQGTDTQYF.

The chain recombines TRBV2 with TRBJ1-1, with TRBD1 identical over 9 bases. Germline V gene data show CDR1 as SNHLY and CDR2 as FYNNEI. V trimming: 8 bases; J trimming: 2 bases; junction bases outside the gene matches: 6. The CDR3 contains 14 residues. CDR3 residues: CASGRTGVNTEAFF. Written as DNA, the CDR3 is TGTGCCAGCGGACGGACAGGGGTAAACACTGAAGCTTTCTTT.

DNA for the CDR3: TGTGCCAGCAGTTCCTATACCCCCGTGGGCTACACCTTC. It encodes CASSSYTPVGYTF. The chain combines TRBV28 with TRBJ1-2; no reliable D call. CDR3 size: 13 residues. Trimming took off 4 bases at V and 8 bases at J, with 14 bases between the two ends. CDR1 and CDR2 (germline): MDHEN, SYDVKM.